This T cell receptor (beta chain) derives from a study of T cells after yellow fever vaccination. Points from the study as a whole: Relatively few clonotypes were ones that appeared in both CD4 and CD8 compartments. Weaker overall was a secondary response that nonetheless peaked faster, on day 5 versus 15. Boosting was followed by the reappearance of most primary-vaccination clones (approximately 95% CD4, 88% CD8).

The V and J ends lost 3 bases and 6 bases respectively, with 11 bases between them. The CDR3 spans 13 residues. With respect to this clonotype: Its antigen is unidentified.

TCR cDNA, made by 5'RACE template switching, carried an added universal primer site and UMIs. TCRdb itself ran the 5' RACE reads through MiXCR, one entry per CDR3 protein. The top ten hold less than 3.5% of the sample, which has some 340,000 distinct CDR3 sequences, over 8.5% seen once. This TCR derives from a man younger than 30 who received the YFV17D yellow fever vaccine. V usage is TRBV12-3 or TRBV12-4 and J usage is TRBJ1-2; unclear D gene. The sample was CD4+ T cells sorted from PBMCs, taken 45 days after the yellow fever booster vaccination. CDR3 coding DNA: TGTGCCAGCAGTTTGTACGAGTACGATGGCTACACCTTC. Translated, it gives CASSLYEYDGYTF.